The source of this T cell receptor beta chain is a study of T cell clones after liver transplantation. Background on the study: In this trial, immunosuppression withdrawal was attempted within 2 years of liver transplant. A pre-transplant mixed lymphocyte reaction with TCRbeta sequencing defined graft-donor-reactive clones followed in post-transplant blood. Three of the eight recipients were HCV-positive; the rest had non-autoimmune, non-viral transplant indications. Broader study findings: In two subjects, few donor cells limited the measurable donor-reactive repertoire.

There are 14 residues in the CDR3. Germline-derived CDR1 and CDR2 are SGDLS and YYNGEE. V gave up 3 bases and J gave up 4 bases, with 13 bases separating them. The table came from immunoSEQ multiplex PCR; TCRdb's copy has only in-frame clones and leaves some out. The sample lists 70,000 to 80,000 clones, 90% occurring once. This clone was seen only once. The antigen remains unidentified. The V and J genes are TRBV9 and TRBJ1-1; D gene unclear. The source was CD4+ T cells from blood, collected before liver transplant. The source is a human donor who received a liver transplant. The CDR3 DNA reads as TGTGCCAGCAGCGAAGGGCCCTTGGCCACTGAAGCTTTCTTT. Its translation: CASSEGPLATEAFF.